The 18 T cell receptor beta chains in this list originate from one sample, sequenced in a study of T cell responses to AZD1222 COVID-19 vaccine. Clones were sequenced by immunoSEQ multiplex PCR, and TCRdb holds only the in-frame ones, with some missing. This sample carries 95,000 to 150,000 clones, roughly 89% of them seen once, and the ten largest clones take 3.5% to 5%. Sequenced material: peripheral blood, taken on day 0 of AZD1222 vaccination. The receptors derive from an adult in good health.

With respect to this clone: Within the sample, other DNA sequences also encode this same CDR3. This chain uses TRBV6-2 or TRBV6-3 with TRBJ2-7; D perhaps matches TRBD1 (5 bases). Germline CDR1 reads MNHEY; CDR2 reads SVGEGT. Trimming shortened V by 2 bases and J by 2 bases, and 10 bases separated the two germline ends. CDR3 size: 14 residues. This CDR3 reads CASSYPQGPYEQYF. For the CDR3, the DNA is TGTGCCAGCAGTTACCCGCAGGGCCCCTACGAGCAGTACTTC.

This clone appeared a single time. The V call is TRBV30, the J call TRBJ2-7; D unresolved. V lost 0 bases and J lost 4, with 10 bases in between. Germline-derived CDR1 and CDR2 are GTSNPN and SVGIG (reference sequence). The CDR3 length is 13 residues. DNA for the CDR3: TGTGCCTGGAGTGTCGGGCACAGTTACGAGCAGTACTTC. Translating it yields CAWSVGHSYEQYF.

This chain connects TRBV19 to TRBJ2-7, with 14 bases identical to TRBD2. The ends lost 7 bases at V and 4 bases at J; junction bases unmatched: 6. The CDR3 consists of 15 residues. The germline gives CDR1 LNHDA, CDR2 SQIVND (reference sequence). This CDR3 is CASTWTSGGSYEQYF. For the CDR3, the DNA is TGTGCCAGTACTTGGACTAGCGGGGGGTCGTACGAGCAGTACTTC.

The chain recombines TRBV19 with TRBJ2-1; no reliable D call. This CDR3 is built from 13 residues. Germline CDR1 LNHDA, CDR2 SQIVND (reference sequence). V lost 4 bases, J lost 4 bases, and 8 bases lay in between. CDR3 loop: CASSKSRYNEQFF. Written as DNA, the CDR3 is TGTGCCAGTAGTAAGTCCCGTTACAATGAGCAGTTCTTC. Filled out from reference TRBV19 and TRBJ2-1, the complete variable domain reads DGGITQSPKYLFRKEGQNVTLSCEQNLNHDAMYWYRQDPGQGLRLIYYSQIVNDFQKGDIAEGYSVSREKKESFPLTVTSAQKNPTAFYLCASSKSRYNEQFFGPGTRLTVL.

This chain joins TRBV10-3 and TRBJ2-1; 8 bases are shared with TRBD2. This CDR3 is built from 13 residues. Per the germline V gene, CDR1 is ENHRY and CDR2 is SYGVKD. The J segment lost 8 bases and the V segment lost 8 bases, leaving 8 bases of the junction unmatched. The CDR3 reads CAIRSGGGDEQFF. In DNA form, the CDR3 reads TGTGCCATCCGGAGCGGGGGAGGGGATGAGCAGTTCTTC.

This clone has a single count. This rearrangement joins TRBV5-1 to TRBJ2-5; D uncertain. Per germline, CDR1 SGHRS and CDR2 YFSETQ. Trimming pared 4 bases from V and 4 bases from J, leaving 14 bases between. The CDR3 runs to 14 residues. CDR3 amino acids: CASSLTLRGETQYF. For the CDR3, the DNA is TGCGCCAGCAGCCTGACCCTACGAGGAGAGACCCAGTACTTC.

V gene TRBV2 combines with J gene TRBJ1-5; TRBD1 aligns across 9 bases. The CDR3 covers 15 residues. J gave up 7 bases and V 5 bases, and 9 bases lay outside the gene matches. CDR1 is SNHLY, CDR2 FYNNEI, per germline. CDR3 loop: CASSPTTGGGQPQHF. The CDR3 DNA sequence: TGTGCCAGCAGTCCGACTACAGGGGGCGGGCAGCCCCAGCATTTT.

V usage is TRBV2 and J usage is TRBJ2-7; unclear D gene. V shed 2 bases and J shed 5 bases, with 13 bases lying between them. Germline V CDR1 and CDR2: SNHLY, FYNNEI. The CDR3 sequence is 14 residues long. CDR3 DNA: TGTGCCAGCAGTGAATGGTTGGCCACTGACGAGCAGTACTTC. Translated, it gives CASSEWLATDEQYF.

This sequence joins TRBV6-5 and TRBJ2-1, with 10 bases matching TRBD2. CDR1 MNHEY and CDR2 SVGAGI come from the germline V gene. The CDR3 extends over 14 amino acids. V trimming: 8 bases; J trimming: 4 bases; junction bases outside the gene matches: 5. The CDR3 spells CASRNSGGYNEQFF. As DNA, the CDR3 is TGTGCCAGCCGAAATAGCGGGGGGTACAATGAGCAGTTCTTC.

The J gene is TRBJ2-5, the V gene TRBV3-1 (or the pseudogene TRBV3-2); TRBD1 matches at 10 bases. With V trimmed by 0 bases and J by 5 bases, 0 bases remained unmatched. The CDR3 is 14 residues long. Germline CDR1 LGHDT, CDR2 YNNKEL (reference sequence). CDR3 protein: CASSQEDRGETQYF. The DNA for the CDR3 is TGTGCCAGCAGCCAAGAGGACAGGGGGGAGACCCAGTACTTC.

The gene calls are TRBV6-5 and TRBJ2-6; the D gene could be TRBD1 or TRBD2 (6 bases each). V lost 4 bases, J lost 4 bases, and 14 bases lay in between. The CDR3 has 16 residues. The V gene's germline CDR1 is MNHEY and CDR2 SVGAGI. The CDR3 reads CASSSEGGTGANVLTF. The CDR3 DNA reads TGTGCCAGCAGTTCGGAAGGAGGGACAGGGGCCAACGTCCTGACTTTC.

The rearrangement links TRBV24-1 to TRBJ2-3, with TRBD1 matching 9 bases. The CDR3 is 16 amino acids. In germline, CDR1 is KGHDR, CDR2 SFDVKD. The junction had 8 bases not matched to a gene; V was cut back by 4 bases and J by 4 bases. Here the CDR3 DNA reads TGTGCCACCAGTGACCCGACAGGGGGGGGGTCAGATACGCAGTATTTT. Amino acid sequence: CATSDPTGGGSDTQYF.

The V call is TRBV24-1, the J call TRBJ2-3; possible D gene TRBD2, 6 bases. The CDR3 runs 15 residues. CDR1 and CDR2 (germline): KGHDR, SFDVKD. V was shortened by 2 bases and J by 3 bases, with 11 bases between the two germline ends. The CDR3 coding sequence is TGTGCCACCAGTGATTCGGGGGAGAGGACAGATACGCAGTATTTT. This sequence encodes CATSDSGERTDTQYF.

J is TRBJ1-5 and V is TRBV27; unclear D gene. Germline V CDR1 and CDR2: MNHEY, SMNVEV (reference sequence). Trimming removed 2 bases at V and 5 bases at J, with 10 bases between. The CDR3 has 14 amino acids. The CDR3 loop is CASSLREDHQPQHF. DNA of the CDR3: TGTGCCAGCAGTTTACGGGAGGACCATCAGCCCCAGCATTTT.

The CDR3 DNA reads TGTGCCAGCAGCCCCGGGGGAGGCAATCAGCCCCAGCATTTT. Translation: CASSPGGGNQPQHF. The chain carries TRBV28 and TRBJ1-5, with D possibly TRBD1 on 5 matching bases. Trimming cost V 6 bases and J 2 bases, with 11 bases left between them. Germline values: CDR1 MDHEN, CDR2 SYDVKM. The CDR3 totals 14 residues. The full variable domain, with the rest looked up from reference TRBV28 and TRBJ1-5, is DVKVTQSSRYLVKRTGEKVFLECVQDMDHENMFWYRQDPGLGLRLIYFSYDVKMKEKGDIPEGYSVSREKKERFSLILESASTNQTSMYLCASSPGGGNQPQHFGDGTRLSIL.

The chain links TRBV2 to TRBJ2-3; D is possibly TRBD2 (5 bases). The germline V gene encodes CDR1 SNHLY and CDR2 FYNNEI. There are 16 residues in the CDR3. With 4 bases removed from V and 3 bases from J, the gap between germline ends came to 17 bases. The CDR3 DNA reads TGTGCCAGCAGTGGCGTCCGGACTCTCTTAACAGATACGCAGTATTTT. Protein product: CASSGVRTLLTDTQYF.

The sample holds one count of this clone. V is TRBV7-9 and J is TRBJ1-4; 9 bases map to TRBD1. Germline CDR1 reads SEHNR; CDR2 reads FQNEAQ (reference sequence). The CDR3 is 15 residues long. V trimming: 1 base; J trimming: 8 bases; junction bases outside the gene matches: 5. CDR3 nucleotides: TGTGCCAGCAGCTTAGTTGGCGGGACAGGGGAAAAACTGTTTTTT. Translated, it gives CASSLVGGTGEKLFF.

This clone has just one count. The chain links TRBV28 to TRBJ1-2; TRBD1 might be the D (5 bases). The V gene's germline CDR1 is MDHEN and CDR2 SYDVKM. This CDR3 is built from 14 residues. V lost 6 bases and J lost 7, with 18 bases in between. As DNA, the CDR3 is TGTGCCAGCAGAGTCTCTTCAGGGTATGCTGGCTACACCTTC. Its protein is CASRVSSGYAGYTF.